This entry lists 9 T cell receptor beta chains sequenced from one sample in a study of blood T cell repertoires in COVID-19. Repertoires were generated with immunoSEQ multiplex PCR, while TCRdb's copy carries only in-frame clones and drops some. The table lists 130,000 or so clones, about 90% of them singletons, with 2.5% in the top ten. Sequencing was done on a sample of peripheral blood. The origin of the receptors is a man aged 45 to 65 with active COVID-19.

The J gene is TRBJ2-5, the V gene TRBV18, with 9 nucleotides matching TRBD1. Germline-derived CDR1 and CDR2 are KGHSH and LQKENI. The CDR3 has 17 residues. V lost 1 base and J lost 1; bases outside the gene matches: 7. The CDR3 DNA reads as TGTGCCAGCTCACCACGCCGGGGGACAGGGAGCCAAGAGACCCAGTACTTC. Amino acids: CASSPRRGTGSQETQYF.

The chain joins TRBV5-5 to TRBJ2-7; the match to TRBD1 covers 10 bases. CDR1 is SGHKS and CDR2 is YYEKEE in the germline V gene (reference sequence). There are 16 residues in the CDR3. V trimming: 4 bases; J trimming: 2 bases; junction bases outside the gene matches: 9. CDR3 DNA: TGTGCCAGCAGCGTCACCGGGACAGGGGACCCCTACGAGCAGTACTTC. It specifies CASSVTGTGDPYEQYF.

This clone was detected once. The gene calls are TRBV2 and TRBJ2-7; 10 nucleotides match TRBD2. This CDR3 spans 15 amino acids. Germline trimming cut 0 bases from V and 7 bases from J; bases unmatched to any gene: 6. Germline lookup yields CDR1 SNHLY and CDR2 FYNNEI. The CDR3 DNA is TGTGCCAGCAGTGAAGCAGGACTAGCGGAGGGGGAGCAGTACTTC. Its translation is CASSEAGLAEGEQYF. Full variable domain (remainder filled in from reference TRBV2 and TRBJ2-7): EPEVTQTPSHQVTQMGQEVILRCVPISNHLYFYWYRQILGQKVEFLVSFYNNEISEKSEIFDDQFSVERPDGSNFTLKIRSTKLEDSAMYFCASSEAGLAEGEQYFGPGTRLTVT.

This chain uses TRBV7-9 with TRBJ1-4, with 7 bases aligning to TRBD1. V shed 2 bases and J 5 bases; nucleotides not matched to a gene: 11. Germline CDR1 is SEHNR and CDR2 is FQNEAQ (reference sequence). There are 17 residues in the CDR3. The CDR3 sequence: CASSLIDSGTANEKLFF. The CDR3 DNA follows: TGTGCCAGCAGCTTAATTGATTCCGGGACAGCAAATGAAAAACTGTTTTTT.

The chain is built from TRBV5-5 and TRBJ2-3, with TRBD1 matching over 10 bases. With 3 bases clipped from V and 3 bases from J, the junction kept 1 base outside the gene matches. Germline V lookup: CDR1 SGHKS, CDR2 YYEKEE (reference sequence). This CDR3 has 14 amino acids. The CDR3 bases are TGTGCCAGCAGCTGGGGACAGGGGACAGATACGCAGTATTTT. Amino acid sequence: CASSWGQGTDTQYF.

This rearrangement joins TRBV5-6 to TRBJ2-7; possibly TRBD2 for D (6 bases). Trimming pared 3 bases from V and 9 bases from J, leaving 13 bases between. CDR1 is SGHDT, CDR2 YYEEEE, per germline. The CDR3 sequence is 12 residues long. The CDR3 is CASSSLFGGQYF. The CDR3 DNA is TGTGCCAGCAGCTCCTTATTCGGGGGGCAGTACTTC.

This clone was observed once. CDR3 region: CASSLAGREKQFF. The CDR3 DNA reads as TGTGCCAGCAGCTTGGCCGGGAGGGAGAAGCAGTTCTTC. The rearrangement uses TRBV5-4 and TRBJ2-1; 8 bases are shared with TRBD2. Germline loops: CDR1 SGHNT, CDR2 YYREEE (reference sequence). This CDR3 region has 13 residues. With V trimmed by 0 bases and J by 11 bases, 4 bases remained unmatched.

V and J are TRBV5-5 and TRBJ2-1; 11 nucleotides line up with TRBD2. The CDR3 is 16 amino acids. The germline gives CDR1 SGHKS, CDR2 YYEKEE (reference sequence). Germline trimming cut 0 bases from V and 9 bases from J; bases unmatched to any gene: 8. The CDR3 sequence is CASSLAPTSGVSEQFF. In nucleotides, the CDR3 is TGTGCCAGCAGCTTGGCCCCGACTAGCGGGGTAAGTGAGCAGTTCTTC.

The rearrangement links TRBV19 to TRBJ1-2; 10 bases match TRBD1. Trimming removed 6 bases from V and 6 bases from J; junction bases left unmatched: 7. CDR1 is LNHDA and CDR2 is SQIVND in the germline V gene (reference sequence). This CDR3 region has 14 residues. This CDR3 is CASSILGQGNGYTF. DNA for the CDR3: TGTGCCAGTAGCATACTGGGACAGGGGAATGGCTACACCTTC.